The 5 T cell receptor beta chains below were found in one sample sequenced in a study of T cells in Graves' hyperthyroidism and ophthalmopathy (dated by TCRdb to about 2019). Library preparation used multiplex PCR. The data were produced on an Illumina HiSeq 2000. TCR beta CDR3 regions were amplified from RNA transcripts. The first round of RT-PCR for the TCR CDR3 was performed with the HTBI primer set and the Qiagen OneStep RT-PCR kit. TCRdb itself trimmed the public reads at Q25 with fastp, ran MiXCR and retained productive beta chains. CDR3 protein sequences are deduplicated, and each keeps its most common genes and DNA. In all, the sample holds 450,000 to 600,000 distinct CDR3 sequences, and approximately 15% of those were seen once. In total, the top ten clones hold roughly 13% of the sample. Sequenced sample: blood. The receptor source for this set is a woman in her thirties or forties with Graves' hyperthyroidism.

There are many counts of this clonotype. The rearrangement links TRBV28 to TRBJ1-2; D is perhaps TRBD1 (5 bases). The CDR3 length is 14 residues. V lost 5 bases to trimming and J lost 3 bases, with 13 bases between them. The germline CDR1 and CDR2 sequences are MDHEN and SYDVKM. The CDR3 is CASSLHDRDYGYTF. CDR3 in DNA: TGTGCCAGCAGTCTCCACGACAGAGACTATGGCTACACCTTC.

In its sample, this clonotype was seen many times. The J gene is TRBJ1-4, the V gene TRBV3-1, with D tentatively TRBD1 (5 bases). The germline V and J ends were trimmed by 5 bases and 7 bases, with 17 bases remaining between them. Per germline, CDR1 LGHDT and CDR2 YNNKEL (reference sequence). CDR3 length: 15 residues. The CDR3 DNA sequence: TGTGCCAGCAGCGCATACGGGCCTCAGGGTGAAAAACTGTTTTTT. This sequence encodes CASSAYGPQGEKLFF. The complete variable domain, with remaining parts taken from reference TRBV3-1 and TRBJ1-4, reads DTAVSQTPKYLVTQMGNDKSIKCEQNLGHDTMYWYKQDSKKFLKIMFSYNNKELIINETVPNRFSPKSPDKAHLNLHINSLELGDSAVYFCASSAYGPQGEKLFFGSGTQLSVL.

This clonotype was picked up many times. The V and J genes are TRBV6-5 and TRBJ1-4, with 11 bases aligning to TRBD1. This CDR3 contains 16 residues. Losses at the gene ends were 0 bases for V and 5 bases for J; bases not matched to a gene: 2. The germline gives CDR1 MNHEY, CDR2 SVGAGI. As DNA, the CDR3 is TGTGCCAGCAGTTACTCCGGGACAGGGGGGAATGAAAAACTGTTTTTT. It encodes CASSYSGTGGNEKLFF.

This clonotype was detected ten times or more. V usage is TRBV10-3 and J usage is TRBJ2-3, with D perhaps given as TRBD1 or TRBD2 (6 bases each). Trimming cost V 0 bases and J 5 bases, with 9 bases left between them. There are 14 residues in the CDR3. The germline CDR1 and CDR2 sequences are ENHRY and SYGVKD. CDR3 in amino acids: CAISESGGVDTQYF. CDR3 sequence (DNA): TGTGCCATCAGTGAGTCCGGGGGCGTAGATACGCAGTATTTT.

This clonotype occurred a few times. The rearrangement links TRBV7-3 to TRBJ2-2; D unresolved. Germline V gene lookup returns CDR1 SGHTA and CDR2 FQGTGA. The V end was cut by 1 base, the J end by 9 bases, with 6 bases between. CDR3 length: 12 amino acids. CDR3 bases: TGTGCCAGCAGCTTAATTGGGCGGGAGCTGTTTTTT. Amino acid sequence: CASSLIGRELFF.